The present T cell receptor (beta chain) was sequenced within a study of CD8 T cells in Susac syndrome (dated by TCRdb to about 2019). General notes on the study: Whether CD8+ T cell activation and differentiation in Susac syndrome was antigen driven was tested using repertoire sequencing. The clonality of the CD8+ T cell repertoire was compared across about 12 healthy donors, around 14 Susac syndrome patients and about 16 multiple sclerosis patients.

RNA was extracted using the RNeasy kit, and roughly 0.5 to 1 microgram was reverse transcribed with random hexamers. The immunoSEQ multiplex PCR assay, which covers 54 Vbeta and 13 Jbeta segments, was used to amplify TCR beta CDR3 regions. To correct PCR amplification bias, a synthetic template baseline was used for both primer optimization and computational correction. The paper's processing steps were these. Only productive sequences were kept, with reads annotated to V, D and J genes according to IMGT and analyzed in immunoSEQ Analyzer. To calculate clonality, Shannon entropy was normalized by log2 of the number of productive unique sequences and then subtracted from one. For each patient and control, public and private clones were evaluated among the 100 most prevalent clones. A clone was defined as Susac-specific if it was absent from the healthy and MS cohorts, from about a thousand published viral clones and from other ImmuneACCESS disease sequences. In TCRdb, the public reads were trimmed at Q25 with fastp and aligned with MiXCR, with productive beta chains retained. Each entry merges the rows of one CDR3 protein and shows their most common DNA and genes. V and J calls and clone size were set by TCRdb, not the authors. This sample lists hundreds of thousands of distinct CDR3 sequences; around 85% were detected once. The top ten constitute roughly 0.1% of the sample.

CDR1 and CDR2 are read off the germline V gene as MGHRA and YSYEKL. Trimming at the junction amounts to 6 bases on V and 3 bases on J, and the germline ends lie 11 bases apart. There are 14 amino acids in the CDR3, from cysteine to phenylalanine inclusive. Solely the CDR3 DNA is kept, with 42 bases framed from the first base. The paper's findings and limits, for the study overall: The study acknowledged that relatively few individuals were included in the TCR sequencing and HLA analysis.

Peripheral blood CD8+ and CD4+ T cells from healthy donors, Susac syndrome patients and multiple sclerosis patients were profiled by high-throughput TCR beta sequencing. The multiple sclerosis controls were treatment-naive patients who had stable or active relapsing-remitting disease and met the revised McDonald criteria. Bulk CD8+ and CD4+ T cells were purified magnetically by negative isolation, whereas CD8+ TEMRA cells were enriched by FACS. Blood was collected in EDTA tubes and processed within 24 hours, with PBMCs isolated through density gradient centrifugation. PBMCs intended for TCR sequencing were cryopreserved in liquid nitrogen and thawed later in a water bath at 37 degrees C. A purity of at least 90% was achieved for sorted or isolated CD4+, CD8+ and CD8+ TEMRA cells. On this clonotype itself: No antigen is known for it. It has no much larger one-base neighbor in the sample; base qualities were not kept.

The receptor was derived from a human donor with multiple sclerosis. The chain is made from TRBV4-1 and TRBJ2-2, and TRBD2 may be the D gene, going by 7 matching bases. Sample: CD8+ T cells from PBMCs. The nucleotides read TGCGCCAGCAGACTCGGGGGGCACACCGGGGAGCTGTTTTTT. Its translation reads: CASRLGGHTGELFF.